The following is a T cell receptor (beta chain) sequence with its context. This sample is drawn from a study of multiple sclerosis patients with progressive multifocal leukoencephalopathy. TCRdb keeps only in-frame clones here, not all; method: immunoSEQ multiplex PCR. Of approximately 35,000 clones in the sample, approximately 84% were seen once. Time point meaning: time of PML onset. The V gene lost 3 bases and the J gene lost 4 bases, with 18 bases spanning the gap. Germline V gives CDR1 SGHAT, CDR2 FQNNGV. This CDR3 region has 17 residues. The receptor's source is a human donor with progressive multifocal leukoencephalopathy. Specimen: PBMCs, collected from a patient treated with natalizumab. This chain uses TRBV11-2 with TRBJ2-2; a possible D gene is TRBD1 (6 bases). The CDR3 DNA follows: TGTGCCAGCAGCTTCACCCGGGACATCAGGACCACCGGGGAGCTGTTTTTT. It translates to CASSFTRDIRTTGELFF.